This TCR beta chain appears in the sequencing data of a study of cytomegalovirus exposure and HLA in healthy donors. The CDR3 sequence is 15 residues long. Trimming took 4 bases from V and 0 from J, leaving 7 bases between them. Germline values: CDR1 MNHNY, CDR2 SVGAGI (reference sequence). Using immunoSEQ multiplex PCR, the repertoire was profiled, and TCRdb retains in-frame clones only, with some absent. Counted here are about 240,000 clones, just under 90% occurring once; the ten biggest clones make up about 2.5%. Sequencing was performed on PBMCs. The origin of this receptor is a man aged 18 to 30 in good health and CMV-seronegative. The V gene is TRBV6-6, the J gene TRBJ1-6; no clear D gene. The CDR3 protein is CASSSGGSYNSPLHF. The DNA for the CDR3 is TGTGCCAGCAGTTCGGGAGGCTCCTATAATTCACCCCTCCACTTT.